The 26 T cell receptor beta chains below come from one sample, sequenced in a study of cytomegalovirus exposure and HLA in healthy donors. It was with 60 Vbeta and 13 Jbeta primers that the PCR ran. Some clones are missing from TCRdb's copy, which holds only in-frame ones; the method was immunoSEQ multiplex PCR. The data contain about 210,000 clones, about 79% of them singletons. Sequences were obtained from PBMCs. These receptor sequences come from a male donor in good health and CMV-seronegative.

On this clone: The junction departs from germline at one end; a sequencing error may be responsible. The chain carries TRBV7-9 and TRBJ2-7, with D perhaps TRBD1 (6 bases). CDR1 and CDR2 (germline): SEHNR, FQNEAQ (reference sequence). The CDR3 is 13 amino acids. CDR3 in amino acids: CSSSFRGTNEQYF. For the CDR3, the DNA is TGTTCCAGCAGCTTTAGGGGGACGAACGAGCAGTACTTC.

The rearrangement uses TRBV4-3 and TRBJ1-3; the D gene is possibly TRBD1 (5 bases). The CDR3 contains 16 residues. V lost 4 bases and J 0 bases, leaving 13 bases between the germline ends. Germline V CDR1 and CDR2: LGHNA, YSLEER. The DNA for the CDR3 is TGCGCCAGCAGCCCAGGGACTGGATACTCTGGAAACACCATATATTTT. It specifies CASSPGTGYSGNTIYF.

The chain carries TRBV21-1 and TRBJ1-2; the listed D gene, TRBD1, was not tested against the DNA. TRBV21-1 is a pseudogene. This CDR3 is built from 14 residues. Here the CDR3 DNA reads TGTGCCAGCAGCAAAGGACAGTTTCCGTATGGCTACACCTTC. Protein sequence: CASSKGQFPYGYTF.

The chain employs TRBV19 and TRBJ2-7, with D maybe TRBD1 (6 bases). CDR1 and CDR2 from the germline V gene are LNHDA and SQIVND (reference sequence). The CDR3 loop spans 16 amino acids. V lost 4 bases and J 0 bases, leaving 16 bases between the germline ends. CDR3 amino acids: CASSNTGPKISYEQYF. The DNA for the CDR3 is TGTGCCAGTAGTAACACAGGGCCTAAAATCTCCTACGAGCAGTACTTC.

The V gene is TRBV27, the J gene TRBJ2-5, with TRBD2 as a possible D gene (6 bases). V shed 6 bases and J shed 4 bases, with 21 bases lying between them. The CDR3 totals 16 residues. Germline V gene sequence: CDR1 MNHEY, CDR2 SMNVEV (reference sequence). DNA of the CDR3: TGTGCCAGCAGCGACAGATGGGACTCCCAGGGAGAGACCCAGTACTTC. Protein sequence: CASSDRWDSQGETQYF.

V and J are TRBV7-9 and TRBJ1-4; D gene unclear. CDR3 length: 13 residues. Trimming stripped 5 bases from V and 8 bases from J, with 12 bases between. Germline V lookup: CDR1 SEHNR, CDR2 FQNEAQ (reference sequence). CDR3 region: CASSRSDLEKLFF. The CDR3 nucleotides read TGTGCCAGCAGCCGAAGTGATCTAGAAAAACTGTTTTTT.

This rearrangement joins TRBV7-2 to TRBJ1-2, with TRBD1 identical over 9 bases. Germline V gene data show CDR1 as SGHTA and CDR2 as FQGNSA. The CDR3 covers 16 residues. The V gene end was trimmed by 2 bases and the J gene end by 3 bases; junction bases not matched to a gene: 7. CDR3 amino acids: CASSLRTGDSHYGYTF. CDR3 nucleotide sequence: TGTGCCAGCAGCTTACGGACAGGGGACAGTCACTATGGCTACACCTTC.

The chain carries TRBV30 and TRBJ1-1; D is possibly TRBD1 (5 bases). Germline V lookup: CDR1 GTSNPN, CDR2 SVGIG (reference sequence). The germline V and J ends were trimmed by 0 bases and 10 bases, with 15 bases remaining between them. This CDR3 spans 13 amino acids. The CDR3, as DNA: TGTGCCTGGAGTGTACAGGCTACATCAGGAGCTTTCTTT. Its protein is CAWSVQATSGAFF.

The chain employs TRBV7-6 and TRBJ2-3; TRBD2 agrees at 7 bases. J lost 0 bases, V lost 2 bases, and 5 bases had no gene match. This CDR3 contains 16 residues. Looked up from germline, CDR1 is SGHVS and CDR2 is FNYEAQ. The CDR3 loop is CASSLPAGTSTDTQYF. The CDR3 region has the DNA TGTGCCAGCAGCTTACCAGCGGGAACTAGCACAGATACGCAGTATTTT.

The chain employs TRBV28 and TRBJ2-5; D is perhaps TRBD1 (5 bases). Trimming shortened V by 6 bases and J by 1 base, and 6 bases separated the two germline ends. The germline V gene has CDR1 MDHEN and CDR2 SYDVKM. The CDR3 loop spans 12 amino acids. CDR3 in DNA: TGTGCCAGCAGACAGGTCCAAGAGACCCAGTACTTC. Protein product: CASRQVQETQYF.

This chain connects TRBV19 to TRBJ1-1, with TRBD1 matching 7 bases. Per germline, CDR1 LNHDA and CDR2 SQIVND (reference sequence). Trimming cost V 4 bases and J 2 bases; bases outside gene matches: 7. The CDR3 has 15 amino acids. The DNA for the CDR3 is TGTGCCAGTAGTAGGGGACAGCTCCCTAACACTGAAGCTTTCTTT. Amino acid sequence: CASSRGQLPNTEAFF.

This clone has only one observation. J is TRBJ2-7 and V is TRBV4-1, with 16 bases matching TRBD2. The CDR3 covers 17 residues. Unmatched junction bases numbered 7, after V lost 5 bases and J lost 3 bases. Germline V gene lookup returns CDR1 MGHRA and CDR2 YSYEKL. The CDR3 loop reads CASSGTSGGAKIYEQYF. The CDR3 bases are TGCGCCAGCAGCGGGACTAGCGGGGGGGCTAAGATCTACGAGCAGTACTTC.

This clone appeared a few times. The V call is TRBV6-5, the J call TRBJ2-1; maybe TRBD1 (6 bases). Germline CDR1 reads MNHEY; CDR2 reads SVGAGI. V shed 6 bases and J shed 5 bases, with 14 bases lying between them. The CDR3 has 14 amino acids. CDR3 sequence reads: CASRRSGQNNEQFF. Here the CDR3 DNA reads TGTGCCAGCAGACGCTCAGGACAGAACAATGAGCAGTTCTTC.

The V and J genes are TRBV10-3 and TRBJ2-5, with D perhaps matching TRBD2 (7 bases). Germline V CDR1 and CDR2: ENHRY, SYGVKD. The CDR3 sequence is 12 residues long. Trimming stripped 8 bases from V and 5 bases from J, with 12 bases between. The CDR3 reads CAIWGGGETQYF. DNA for the CDR3: TGTGCCATCTGGGGGGGCGGGGAGACCCAGTACTTC.

The CDR3 DNA reads TGCAGCGTTGAAGATGCGGCCCTCCGGGAGACCCAGTACTTC. Protein sequence: CSVEDAALRETQYF. The rearrangement joins TRBV29-1 to TRBJ2-5; D is uncertain. V lost 0 bases, J lost 5 bases, and 13 bases lay in between. The CDR3 contains 14 residues. Germline CDR1 is SQVTM and CDR2 is ANQGSEA.

V is TRBV6-5 and J is TRBJ2-7; the D gene is possibly TRBD2 (6 bases). This CDR3 spans 15 amino acids. Between the trimmed V and J ends, which lost 4 bases and 6 bases, there was a span of 19 bases. CDR1 is MNHEY and CDR2 is SVGAGI in the germline V gene. CDR3 region: CASSSLPEGEGEQYF. The CDR3 DNA sequence: TGTGCCAGCAGTTCTCTACCGGAGGGAGAGGGCGAGCAGTACTTC.

This clone was counted a few times. V is TRBV4-2 and J is TRBJ2-6; TRBD1 is a possible D gene (6 bases). V was cut by 6 bases and J by 0 bases, with 15 bases left in between. Germline lookup yields CDR1 LGHNA and CDR2 YNFKEQ. This CDR3 is 17 amino acids long. The CDR3 protein is CASREQGSSSGANVLTF. The CDR3 DNA sequence: TGTGCCAGCAGGGAACAGGGATCCAGCTCTGGGGCCAACGTCCTGACTTTC.

The chain is built from TRBV16 and TRBJ1-1; possible D gene TRBD1, 6 bases. This CDR3 region has 15 residues. The V end lost 4 bases, the J end lost 1 base, and 13 bases lay between the germline ends. From germline, CDR1 is KGHSY and CDR2 FQNENV. The CDR3 loop is CASSPLDSTNTEAFF. The CDR3 nucleotides are TGTGCCAGCAGCCCTCTGGACAGTACGAACACTGAAGCTTTCTTT.

The chain carries TRBV27 and TRBJ2-7, with TRBD1 matching 7 bases. CDR1 is MNHEY and CDR2 is SMNVEV in the germline V gene (reference sequence). The length of the CDR3 is 16 residues. V was clipped by 4 bases and J by 3 bases; unmatched bases: 12. The CDR3 DNA is TGTGCCAGCAGTTCTCGGACAGGAACCGATCTCTACGAGCAGTACTTC. This gives the protein CASSSRTGTDLYEQYF.

This clone was observed a few times. The rearrangement uses TRBV28 and TRBJ2-5, with TRBD1 identical over 7 bases. Germline CDR1 is MDHEN and CDR2 is SYDVKM. The CDR3 runs to 14 residues. Trimming removed 6 bases from V and 4 bases from J; junction bases left unmatched: 8. The CDR3 region is CASRKGASSETQYF. CDR3 sequence (DNA): TGTGCCAGCAGGAAGGGGGCGTCATCAGAGACCCAGTACTTC.

This clone was seen more than once but under ten times. The chain carries TRBV5-4 and TRBJ2-2; D is perhaps TRBD2 (6 bases). V lost 1 base, J lost 1 base, and 8 bases lay in between. From germline, CDR1 is SGHNT and CDR2 YYREEE (reference sequence). The length of the CDR3 is 15 residues. The CDR3 protein is CASSLLALNTGELFF. CDR3 nucleotide sequence: TGTGCCAGCAGCTTGCTAGCGCTGAACACCGGGGAGCTGTTTTTT.

The chain has TRBV28 and TRBJ1-1, with TRBD1 as a possible D gene (6 bases). V lost 3 bases and J 0 bases, leaving 14 bases between the germline ends. The CDR3 runs 16 residues. Germline V gene lookup returns CDR1 MDHEN and CDR2 SYDVKM. The CDR3 sequence is CASSFPRGLVNTEAFF. CDR3 DNA: TGTGCCAGCAGTTTCCCCAGGGGTTTGGTGAACACTGAAGCTTTCTTT.

The chain combines TRBV28 with TRBJ1-5; 8 bases are a match to TRBD1. V dropped 6 bases and J dropped 7; count of bases not matched to a gene: 5. Germline CDR1 MDHEN, CDR2 SYDVKM. This CDR3 is 13 amino acids long. CDR3 region: CASRPTGEQPQHF. The CDR3 region has the DNA TGTGCCAGCAGACCGACAGGGGAGCAGCCCCAGCATTTT.

The gene calls are TRBV6-5 and TRBJ2-7; D gene uncertain. Germline V gene sequence: CDR1 MNHEY, CDR2 SVGAGI. Between the trimmed V and J ends, which lost 8 bases and 6 bases, there was a span of 5 bases. CDR3 length: 9 amino acids. The CDR3 sequence is CASGPEQYF. For the CDR3, the DNA is TGTGCCAGCGGGCCCGAGCAGTACTTC.

This clone was found once. The CDR3 DNA reads TGTGCCAGCAGTCTACAGGGACGAAGAGTTGACGGCTACACCTTC. Residues: CASSLQGRRVDGYTF. This rearrangement joins TRBV28 to TRBJ1-2, with D tentatively TRBD1 (6 bases). The CDR3 runs to 15 residues. Trimming pared 5 bases from V and 8 bases from J, leaving 21 bases between. The V gene's germline CDR1 is MDHEN and CDR2 SYDVKM.

The chain combines TRBV28 with TRBJ2-5; D perhaps matches TRBD2 (5 bases). The CDR3 has 11 amino acids. Germline CDR1 and CDR2: MDHEN and SYDVKM. The germline V and J ends were trimmed by 4 bases and 5 bases, with 5 bases remaining between them. This CDR3 reads CASSWRETQYF. The DNA of the CDR3 is TGTGCCAGCAGTTGGAGGGAGACCCAGTACTTC.